A selection of T cell receptor beta chains follows, all from one sample in a study of T and B cells in COVID-19 patients. MiXCR, run by TCRdb on the multiplex PCR reads, gives a single entry per CDR3 protein. The repertoire holds more than 13,000 distinct CDR3 sequences, with less than 35% as singletons. The sequenced sample was blood. These receptors were collected from a human donor who had recovered from COVID-19. CDR3s include the opening cysteine and the closing phenylalanine or tryptophan.

V gene | CDR3 protein
TRBV12-3/TRBV12-4 | CASSALGEAFF
TRBV20-1 | CGLTVSSYEQYF
TRBV5-6 | CASSLVAGRSGGDGYTF
TRBV27 | CASSLQTAGETEAFF
TRBV29-1 | CSVEEVVGQGGYEQYF
TRBV12-3/TRBV12-4 | CASRKSGGTSPLHF
TRBV10-3 | CAISPPGGYEQYF
TRBV6-1 | CASSAGQFNQPQHF
TRBV12-3/TRBV12-4 | CASIIAGGRDTQYF
TRBV12-3/TRBV12-4 | CASSPGPPTLHF
TRBV5-6 | CASSLVVAEGEAFF
TRBV6-2/TRBV6-3 | CASSTGGRLAKNIQYF
TRBV12-3/TRBV12-4 | CASSLSGSTYEQYF
TRBV29-1 | CSVGGWGGAGANEQFF
TRBV5-4 | CASSPTQEREQFF
TRBV12-3/TRBV12-4 | CATRMGQGTNQPQHF
TRBV13 | CASSFAGTGDEKLFF
TRBV25-1 | CASGRYEQYF
TRBV27 | CASSANVEGDTEAFF
TRBV24-1 | CATSLSGGAWVEQFF
TRBV29-1 | CSVGGWGEGSYEQYF
TRBV18 | CASSPNNGGDTQYF
TRBV5-1 | CASSLEGRELNEQYF
TRBV5-6 | CASSFLDEQFF
TRBV6-5 | CASTYRGGTEAFF
TRBV6-5 | CASSNRDSRNYGYTF
TRBV27 | CASTTAAGSIETQYF
TRBV27 | CASSLTPSGRYEQYF
TRBV7-2 | CASSLDRETQYF
TRBV30 | CAWNTGTSTNYGYTF
TRBV5-6 | CASSSTSGGWETQYF
TRBV7-2 | CASSPSGGGYTQYF
TRBV6-5 | CASSRSRQLYGYTF
TRBV7-2 | CASTRSPGTGLYEQFF
TRBV6-5 | CASSLRGPSSYEQYF
TRBV7-2 | CASSLGSLQFTGEQYF
TRBV7-2 | CASSPLGSSYEQYF
TRBV5-6 | CASSNTGTEAFF
TRBV19 | CASSIVRGRDTEQFF
TRBV30 | CAWSETGTGGPRHEQYF
TRBV7-9 | CASSSDSPANYGYTF